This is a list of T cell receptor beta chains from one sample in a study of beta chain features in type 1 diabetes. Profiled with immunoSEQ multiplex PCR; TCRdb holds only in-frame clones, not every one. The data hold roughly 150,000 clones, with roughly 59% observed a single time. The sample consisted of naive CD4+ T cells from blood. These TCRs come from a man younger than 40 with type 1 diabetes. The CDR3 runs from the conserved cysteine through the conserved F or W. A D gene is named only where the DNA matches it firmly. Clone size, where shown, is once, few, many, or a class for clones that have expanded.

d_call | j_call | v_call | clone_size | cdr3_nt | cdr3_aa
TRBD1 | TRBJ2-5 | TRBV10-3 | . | TGTGCCATCAGTGGACAGGGCCAAGAGACCCAGTACTTC | CAISGQGQETQYF
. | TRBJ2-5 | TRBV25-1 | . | TGTGCCAGCAGTGAACTCAGGGCCCAAGAGACCCAGTACTTC | CASSELRAQETQYF
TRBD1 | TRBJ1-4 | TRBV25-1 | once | TGTGCCAGCAGTGAAGGGGGACAGGGTGAAAAACTGTTTTTT | CASSEGGQGEKLFF
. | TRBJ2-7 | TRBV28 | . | TGTGCCAGCATAGACGAGCAGTACTTC | CASIDEQYF
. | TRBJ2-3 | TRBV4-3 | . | TGCGCCAGCAGCCACCGCCCTGGAGATACGCAGTATTTT | CASSHRPGDTQYF
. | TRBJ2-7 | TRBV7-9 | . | TGTGCCAGCAGCTCGACCGGGGCCCAGGTCTACGAGCAGTACTTC | CASSSTGAQVYEQYF
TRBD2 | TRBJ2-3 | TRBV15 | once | TGTGCCACCAGCAGCGGGGGGGCACAGAATACGCAGTATTTT | CATSSGGAQNTQYF
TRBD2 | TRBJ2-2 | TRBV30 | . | TGTGCCTGGAGGCTAGCGGGGAGCACCGGGGAGCTGTTTTTT | CAWRLAGSTGELFF
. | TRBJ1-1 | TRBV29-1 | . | TGCAGCGCCAAGGGCCGAGGGACTGAAGCTTTCTTT | CSAKGRGTEAFF
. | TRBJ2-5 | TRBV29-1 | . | TGCAGCGTTGTTCGGGGTCTTAGGGAGACCCAGTACTTC | CSVVRGLRETQYF
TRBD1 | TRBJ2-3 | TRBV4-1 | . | TGCGCCAGCAGCCTCGGACAGGACAACATGGAAGATACGCAGTATTTT | CASSLGQDNMEDTQYF
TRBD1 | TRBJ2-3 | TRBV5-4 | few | TGTGCCAGCAGCCGGACAGGGCGTGCTAGCACAGATACGCAGTATTTT | CASSRTGRASTDTQYF
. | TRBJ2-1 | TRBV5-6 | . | TGTGCCAGCAGCTTGTGGTTGGGAGAGGCACACAATGAGCAGTTCTTC | CASSLWLGEAHNEQFF
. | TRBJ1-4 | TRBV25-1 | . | TGTGCCAGCAGTACGACAAACTTTCAGACAACTAATGAAAAACTGTTTTTT | CASSTTNFQTTNEKLFF
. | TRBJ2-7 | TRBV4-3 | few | TGCGCCAGCAGCCCCCATACCGAAGCCTACGAGCAGTACTTC | CASSPHTEAYEQYF
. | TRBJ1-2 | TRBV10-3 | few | TGTGCCATCAGTGGGACGGGTAACTATGGCTACACCTTC | CAISGTGNYGYTF
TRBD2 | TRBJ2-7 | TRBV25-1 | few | TGTGCCAGCAGTGAATTCCTAGCGGGGACCTACGAGCAGTACTTC | CASSEFLAGTYEQYF
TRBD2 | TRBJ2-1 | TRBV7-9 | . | TGTGCCAGCAGCCCAAGGCGACTAGCTGGCAATGAGCAGTTCTTC | CASSPRRLAGNEQFF
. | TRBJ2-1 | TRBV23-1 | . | TGCGCCAGCAGCGACTGTAGGGGAAATCAGTACAATGAGCAGTTCTTC | CASSDCRGNQYNEQFF
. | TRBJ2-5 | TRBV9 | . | TGTGCCAGCAGCGTAGCCCCGGACCTGAGCTGGACCCAGTACTTC | CASSVAPDLSWTQYF
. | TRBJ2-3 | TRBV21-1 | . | TGTGCCAGCAGCAATGAAGATACGCAGTATTTT | CASSNEDTQYF
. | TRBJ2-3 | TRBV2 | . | TGTGCCAGTCTACGGGGGGCCACAGATACGCAGTATTTT | CASLRGATDTQYF
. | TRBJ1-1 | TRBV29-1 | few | TGCAGCGTTGAAGAAGGGCGCAGTGAAGCTTTCTTT | CSVEEGRSEAFF
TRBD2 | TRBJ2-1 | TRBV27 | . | TGTGCCAGCAGTTTTCGGGACTACCTGCTCAATGAGCAGTTCTTC | CASSFRDYLLNEQFF
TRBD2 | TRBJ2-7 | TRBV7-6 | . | TGTGCCAGCAGCTTACAGCTAACCGGGGGGTCGACCTACGAGCAGTACTTC | CASSLQLTGGSTYEQYF
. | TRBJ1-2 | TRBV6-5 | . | TGTGCCAGCAGTTACACGGACGGCCCCTATGGCTACACCTTC | CASSYTDGPYGYTF
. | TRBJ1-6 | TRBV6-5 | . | TGTGCCAGCAGCCAGGGAGGGAGTGGTTCACCCCTCCACTTT | CASSQGGSGSPLHF
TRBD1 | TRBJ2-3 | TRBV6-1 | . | TGTGCCAGCAGTGAGACAGGGATCACAGATACGCAGTATTTT | CASSETGITDTQYF
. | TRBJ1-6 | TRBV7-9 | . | TGTGCCAGCAGCCCTGCAGGGATACAATCACCCCTCCACTTT | CASSPAGIQSPLHF
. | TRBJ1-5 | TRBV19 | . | TGTGCCAGTAGTATCGGAGATCAGCCCCAGCATTTT | CASSIGDQPQHF
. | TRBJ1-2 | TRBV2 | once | TGTGCCAGCAGCCCCTTGGGGGGCTACACCTTC | CASSPLGGYTF
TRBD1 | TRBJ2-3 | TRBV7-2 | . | TGTGCCAGCAGCTACTTGGGACAGGGGAGAGATACGCAGTATTTT | CASSYLGQGRDTQYF
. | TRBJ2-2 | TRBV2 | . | TGTGCCAGCAGTGTTACTCATACCGGGGAGCTGTTTTTT | CASSVTHTGELFF
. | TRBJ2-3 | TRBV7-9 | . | TGTGCCAGCAGCTTTAGGACACCTAGCACAGATACGCAGTATTTT | CASSFRTPSTDTQYF
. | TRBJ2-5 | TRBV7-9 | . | TGTGCCAGCAGCTCTCAAGAGACCCAGTACTTC | CASSSQETQYF
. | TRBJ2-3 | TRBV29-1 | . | TGCAGCGTTGAAGGGCCCCAGGATACGCAGTATTTT | CSVEGPQDTQYF
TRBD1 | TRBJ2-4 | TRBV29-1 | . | TGCAGCGCTCTCACAGGGGGCTTAACCAAAAACATTCAGTACTTC | CSALTGGLTKNIQYF
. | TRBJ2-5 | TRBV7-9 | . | TGTGCCAGCAGCTTAACGCCCCCGAACGTCCAAGAGACCCAGTACTTC | CASSLTPPNVQETQYF
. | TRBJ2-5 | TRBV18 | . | TGTGCCAGCTCACCACCGACAAACCAAGAGACCCAGTACTTC | CASSPPTNQETQYF
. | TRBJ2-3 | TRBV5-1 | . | TGCGCCAGCAGCTTGGGCGTACTCCCGAGCGGGAGCACAGATACGCAGTATTTT | CASSLGVLPSGSTDTQYF
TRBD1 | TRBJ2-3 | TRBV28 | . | TGTGCCAGCAAAAGACAGGGAGCGGATACGCAGTATTTT | CASKRQGADTQYF
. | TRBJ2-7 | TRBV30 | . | TGTGCCTGGAACATCAGGGGCTACGAGCAGTACTTC | CAWNIRGYEQYF
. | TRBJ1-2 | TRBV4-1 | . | TGCGCCAGCAGCCAAGATAGGGGCTACACCTTC | CASSQDRGYTF
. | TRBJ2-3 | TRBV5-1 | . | TGCGCCAGCAGCTCAGGTGGGACAAATACGCAGTATTTT | CASSSGGTNTQYF
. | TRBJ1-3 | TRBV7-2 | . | TGTGCCAGCAGCTTATCAGGGGATGGAAACACCATATATTTT | CASSLSGDGNTIYF
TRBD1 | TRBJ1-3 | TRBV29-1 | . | TGCAGCGGATTCCAGGGGGCTGGAAACACCATATATTTT | CSGFQGAGNTIYF
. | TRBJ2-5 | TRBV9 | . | TGTGCCAGCAGCGTAGCGGTGGGGGGAGAGACCCAGTACTTC | CASSVAVGGETQYF
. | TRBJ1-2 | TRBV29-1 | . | TGCAGCGCCCGCGGGGTCCTCTATGGCTACACCTTC | CSARGVLYGYTF